This T cell receptor (beta chain) is drawn from a study of T cells in Graves' hyperthyroidism and ophthalmopathy. Amplified regions were TCR beta CDR3 sequences from RNA transcripts. Initially, a first-round RT-PCR of the TCR CDR3 employed the HTBI primer set. TCRdb re-called the multiplex PCR reads through MiXCR, storing one row per CDR3 protein. The sample carries over 650,000 distinct CDR3 sequences, 16% recorded once. The clonotype originates from a man aged 18 to 30 with Graves' hyperthyroidism. Sequencing was performed on blood.

The DNA of the CDR3 is TGTGCCAGCAGCTTCACTAGCGGGAGTGATGAGCAGTTCTTC. The encoded protein is CASSFTSGSDEQFF. The chain recombines TRBV7-9 with TRBJ2-1; 11 bases align to TRBD2. With V trimmed by 3 bases and J by 8 bases, 3 bases remained unmatched. This CDR3 is built from 14 residues. CDR1 and CDR2 from the germline V gene are SEHNR and FQNEAQ (reference sequence).